One T cell receptor (beta chain) is described in this entry. What it binds is not known. The source of the sample is a study of CXCR3-negative and CXCR3-positive naive CD8 T cells. Study details: The total count of TRB reads reached 110 million to 150 million, and each library contributed about 1.5 +/- 0.3 million. Study conclusions and caveats: TCR interaction strength was inferred from TRB CDR3 physicochemistry, as CD5 matched across naive subsets. Naive CXCR3-negative cells resembled naive CXCR3-positive cells in TRBV-TRBJ usage; memory cells differed. Comparison of naive cells showed more hydrophobic TRB CDR3s in CXCR3-positive than in CXCR3-negative naive cells. Both of the naive subsets showed about the same high diversity, but memory CD8+ cells had much less.

Germline V gene lookup returns CDR1 SGHAT and CDR2 FQNNGV. The CDR3 runs 14 residues. The TRB cDNA libraries were prepared by 5' RACE with UMI labels. Reprocessing the 5' RACE reads, TCRdb reports a single entry for every CDR3 protein and omits DNA. The ten top clones account for about 0.28%, within a sample of 130,000 to 150,000 distinct CDR3 sequences. V and J are TRBV11-2 and TRBJ2-2; TCRdb's assignment of TRBD2 cannot be checked, as there is no DNA. The TCR comes from a human donor in good health. Some clones in this sample may be carry-over from other donors' samples. The sequenced material came from naive CXCR3+ CD8+ T cells from blood. Subset defined: CD45RO-CCR7+CD27+CD95- naive CD8+ T cells expressing CXCR3 (TNR3+). The CDR3: CASSPGTWGGELFF.